A selection of T cell receptor beta chains follows, all from one sample in a study of T cell changes during pregnancy in multiple sclerosis. Sequenced by immunoSEQ multiplex PCR; TCRdb stores in-frame clones only, minus some. The data contain over 100,000 clones, 80% to 95% of them seen just once; the ten biggest clones take up 1.5%. The sequenced sample was peripheral blood, obtained in the third trimester of pregnancy. The source of these receptors is a female donor with multiple sclerosis, enrolled in a pregnancy study. The CDR3 runs from the conserved cysteine through the conserved F or W. A D gene is named only where the DNA matches it firmly. Where a row states a size, it is once, few, many or the class of an expanded clone; other rows omit it.

length	D	V	size	J	DNA	CDR3
16	NA	TRBV9	NA	TRBJ2-7	TGTGCCAGCAGCGTCTACCGACAGGCCTCCTCGGGTGAGCAGTACTTC	CASSVYRQASSGEQYF
14	NA	TRBV5-1	once	TRBJ1-1	TGCGCCAGCAGCTTGGATACAGCGAACACTGAAGCTTTCTTT	CASSLDTANTEAFF
15	NA	TRBV7-9	NA	TRBJ1-6	TGTGCCAGCAGCCCACAGAGCTCCTATAATTCACCCCTCCACTTT	CASSPQSSYNSPLHF
15	NA	TRBV15	NA	TRBJ1-3	TGTGCCACCAGCTCCCGGACAGACTCTGGAAACACCATATATTTT	CATSSRTDSGNTIYF
14	TRBD2	TRBV30	NA	TRBJ2-1	TGTGCCTGGAGGCGAGCGGGAGGACCCAATGAGCAGTTCTTC	CAWRRAGGPNEQFF
18	NA	TRBV19	NA	TRBJ1-3	TGTGCCAGTAGTATAGATCTATCCGTACCGCGGTTTGGAAACACCATATATTTT	CASSIDLSVPRFGNTIYF
14	NA	TRBV5-6	NA	TRBJ1-5	TGTGCCAGCAGCTTGGCCGAGGGTCTCCAGCCCCAGCATTTT	CASSLAEGLQPQHF
18	TRBD2	TRBV25-1	NA	TRBJ2-1	TGTGCCAGCAGTAGCCGAGCGGGAGTATCGGGCCAGGCCAATGAGCAGTTCTTC	CASSSRAGVSGQANEQFF
14	NA	TRBV18	NA	TRBJ1-1	TGTGCCAGCTCAGCGACAGGCCTGCACACTGAAGCTTTCTTT	CASSATGLHTEAFF
17	TRBD2	TRBV7-9	NA	TRBJ2-3	TGTGCCAGCAGCTCCACTAGCGGGGGGGCCGGTCAAGATACGCAGTATTTT	CASSSTSGGAGQDTQYF
12	NA	TRBV6-1	NA	TRBJ2-4	TGTGCCAGCAGTGAAGTAAGGACAGTACAGTACTTC	CASSEVRTVQYF
15	TRBD2	TRBV13	once	TRBJ2-2	TGTGCCAGCAATCGGGGGGGCCAGGTCACCGGGGAGCTGTTTTTT	CASNRGGQVTGELFF
16	TRBD1	TRBV18	NA	TRBJ2-7	TGTGCCAGCTCATCGGGGACAGGGGGCAAGTCCTACGAGCAGTACTTC	CASSSGTGGKSYEQYF
17	TRBD1	TRBV25-1	NA	TRBJ2-2	TGTGCCAGCGAAGCAGGGGGCCGAATAGTTAACACCGGGGAGCTGTTTTTT	CASEAGGRIVNTGELFF
14	TRBD1	TRBV30	NA	TRBJ2-7	TGTGCCTGGAAGTTTCAGGGGGCTTTCTACGAGCAGTACTTC	CAWKFQGAFYEQYF
13	NA	TRBV29-1	NA	TRBJ2-2	TGCAGCGTCCGTCGCGGCTATCCAGGGGAGCTGTTTTTT	CSVRRGYPGELFF
15	NA	TRBV30	NA	TRBJ2-7	TGTGCCTGGACCCCATCGGACGGGGTTGACTACGAGCAGTACTTC	CAWTPSDGVDYEQYF
15	TRBD2	TRBV2	NA	TRBJ2-4	TGTGCCAGCAGCGGGGACTACATAGCCAAAAACATTCAGTACTTC	CASSGDYIAKNIQYF
16	NA	TRBV7-9	NA	TRBJ2-2	TGTGCCAGCAGCTCCCCGGGTCCGGCGAACACCGGGGAGCTGTTTTTT	CASSSPGPANTGELFF
16	TRBD1	TRBV7-3	NA	TRBJ2-3	TGTGCCAGCAGCTTAGGAGTCAGGGGGCGTTATGATACGCAGTATTTT	CASSLGVRGRYDTQYF
16	TRBD1	TRBV6-5	once	TRBJ1-1	TGTGCCAGCAGTTACATACAGGGGTTGACGAACACTGAAGCTTTCTTT	CASSYIQGLTNTEAFF
14	TRBD1	TRBV28	NA	TRBJ2-7	TGTGCCAGCAGTTTATTAGGACAGGACTACGAGCAGTACTTC	CASSLLGQDYEQYF
15	NA	TRBV7-2	NA	TRBJ2-7	TGTGCCAGCAGCTTAGCGGGGCAGGGTGGGAACGAGCAGTACTTC	CASSLAGQGGNEQYF
17	TRBD2	TRBV27	NA	TRBJ2-7	TGTGCCAGCAGTTTATTAGGCGGTAGCGGGAGTAGCGACGAGCAGTACTTC	CASSLLGGSGSSDEQYF
17	NA	TRBV19	NA	TRBJ2-1	TGTGCCAGTAGTATAGACGCAGCGCCCGGAGGGTACAATGAGCAGTTCTTC	CASSIDAAPGGYNEQFF
12	NA	TRBV10-2	NA	TRBJ2-1	TGCGCCAGCAGTGAGCCGAGGAATGAGCAGTTCTTC	CASSEPRNEQFF
14	TRBD2	TRBV7-3	NA	TRBJ2-3	TGTGCCAGCAGCCCGGGGGGGTGGGGAGATACGCAGTATTTT	CASSPGGWGDTQYF
13	NA	TRBV28	NA	TRBJ1-1	TGTGCCAGCAGTTCGCCAGGCCTCACTGAAGCTTTCTTT	CASSSPGLTEAFF
15	TRBD1	TRBV5-1	NA	TRBJ2-3	TGCGCCAGCAGCACGGACAGGGGGCGGATAGATACGCAGTATTTT	CASSTDRGRIDTQYF
15	TRBD1	TRBV5-4	NA	TRBJ2-2	TGTGCCAGCAGCCGACAGGGGGTGTACACCGGGGAGCTGTTTTTT	CASSRQGVYTGELFF
11	NA	TRBV19	NA	TRBJ1-5	TGTGCCAGTAAGGGGAATCAGCCCCAGCATTTT	CASKGNQPQHF
16	TRBD1	TRBV4-2	NA	TRBJ1-1	TGTGCCAGCAGCCAACCTTGGGACAGGAGATCCCTTGAAGCTTTCTTT	CASSQPWDRRSLEAFF
14	TRBD1	TRBV2	NA	TRBJ1-1	TGTGCCAGCGGTTCGACAGGGGGAAACACTGAAGCTTTCTTT	CASGSTGGNTEAFF
14	TRBD2	TRBV9	NA	TRBJ2-7	TGTGCCAGCAGCGTAGCGACAGCGGGGGGCGAGCAGTACTTC	CASSVATAGGEQYF
15	NA	TRBV5-1	once	TRBJ1-1	TGCGCCAGCAGCTTGGACGGCAGGGGGAACACTGAAGCTTTCTTT	CASSLDGRGNTEAFF
15	NA	TRBV21-1	NA	TRBJ1-5	TGTGCCAGCAGCTCTCCGGGACAGGGTGGACAGCCCCAGCATTTT	CASSSPGQGGQPQHF
18	TRBD2	TRBV27	NA	TRBJ2-3	TGTGCCAGCAGTTTTGGACTAGCGGGGGCCGGTAGCACAGATACGCAGTATTTT	CASSFGLAGAGSTDTQYF
16	TRBD1	TRBV19	NA	TRBJ1-3	TGTGCCAGTAGTACTACGGACAGGGGGCCAGGAAACACCATATATTTT	CASSTTDRGPGNTIYF
12	TRBD1	TRBV28	NA	TRBJ1-2	TGTGCCAGCAGCCAGGAGGGACAGGCCGGTACCTTC	CASSQEGQAGTF
15	TRBD2	TRBV11-2	NA	TRBJ2-1	TGTGCCAGCAGCTTCCCTAGCGGGAGATACAATGAGCAGTTCTTC	CASSFPSGRYNEQFF
18	TRBD1	TRBV4-2	NA	TRBJ1-4	TGTGCCAGCAGCCAAGGGCTTCCGGGACAGAGAACTAATGAAAAACTGTTTTTT	CASSQGLPGQRTNEKLFF
15	NA	TRBV7-8	NA	TRBJ2-7	TGTGCCAGCAGCTTACGTGGAGAGACCTCTTACGAGCAGTACTTC	CASSLRGETSYEQYF
16	NA	TRBV28	NA	TRBJ1-5	TGTGCCAGCTTTCAGGGGTTGGGAATAAAGGGTCAGCCCCAGCATTTT	CASFQGLGIKGQPQHF
17	TRBD2	TRBV4-1	NA	TRBJ2-5	TGCGCCAGCAGCCAAGAAGGGGGCGGGAGGGTCCAAGAGACCCAGTACTTC	CASSQEGGGRVQETQYF
14	NA	TRBV5-8	NA	TRBJ1-1	TGTGCCAGCAGTCCTACAGGGTTTGTCACTGAAGCTTTCTTT	CASSPTGFVTEAFF
14	TRBD2	TRBV6-5	NA	TRBJ2-7	TGTGCCAGCAGTAAAACTAGCGGGAGCTACGAGCAGTACTTC	CASSKTSGSYEQYF